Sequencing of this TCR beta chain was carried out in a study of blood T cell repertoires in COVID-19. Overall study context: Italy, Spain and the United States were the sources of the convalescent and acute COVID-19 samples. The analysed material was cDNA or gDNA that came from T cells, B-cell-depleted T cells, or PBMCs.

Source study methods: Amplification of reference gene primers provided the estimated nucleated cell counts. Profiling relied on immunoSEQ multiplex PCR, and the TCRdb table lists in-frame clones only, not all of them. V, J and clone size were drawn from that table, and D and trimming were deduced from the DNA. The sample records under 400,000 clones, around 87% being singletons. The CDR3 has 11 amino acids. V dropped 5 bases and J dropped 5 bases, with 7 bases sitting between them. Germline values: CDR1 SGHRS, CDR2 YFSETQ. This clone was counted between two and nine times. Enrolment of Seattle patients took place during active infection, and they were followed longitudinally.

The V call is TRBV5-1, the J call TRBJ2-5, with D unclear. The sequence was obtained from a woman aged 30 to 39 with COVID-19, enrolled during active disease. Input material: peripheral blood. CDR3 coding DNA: TGCGCCAGCAGAGCGTCGGAGACCCAGTACTTC. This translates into CASRASETQYF. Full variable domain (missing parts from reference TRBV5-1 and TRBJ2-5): KAGVTQTPRYLIKTRGQQVTLSCSPISGHRSVSWYQQTPGQGLQFLFEYFSETQRNKGNFPGRFSGRQFSNSRSEMNVSTLELGDSALYLCASRASETQYFGPGTRLLVL.